This TCR beta chain stems from a study of T cell repertoires in cytomegalovirus infection. This clonotype was counted only a few times. The V gene's germline CDR1 is MNHEY and CDR2 SVGAGI. Unmatched junction bases numbered 7, after V lost 5 bases and J lost 7 bases. CDR3 length equals 15 residues. MiXCR was run by TCRdb on the reads, yielding one entry per CDR3 protein. The sample shows 630,000 or so distinct CDR3 sequences, approximately 24% of them seen only once. The chain is built from TRBV6-5 and TRBJ1-6; 8 bases are shared with TRBD1. This clonotype was obtained from a human donor in good health (CMV status not recorded). Some clones in this sample may be carry-over from other donors' samples. The sequenced material came from CD8+ T cells from PBMCs. The CDR3 spells CASSAGQGLNSPLHF. For the CDR3, the DNA is TGTGCCAGCAGTGCCGGACAGGGCCTCAATTCACCCCTCCACTTT.